The 14 T cell receptor beta chains below were found in one sample sequenced in a study of blood T cell repertoires in COVID-19. Sequencing used immunoSEQ multiplex PCR; TCRdb keeps in-frame clones, though not all of them. The data contain about 170,000 clones, more than 65% of them singletons. Sample: peripheral blood. The source of these receptors is a man aged 70-80 years with active or convalescent COVID-19.

The V and J genes are TRBV3-1 (or the pseudogene TRBV3-2) and TRBJ1-6; D unclear. The CDR3 covers 15 residues. Germline CDR1 is LGHDT and CDR2 is YNNKEL (reference sequence). Trimming pared 1 base from V and 8 bases from J, leaving 12 bases between. CDR3: CASSQVRTGYSPLHF. The DNA for the CDR3 is TGTGCCAGCAGCCAAGTTAGGACGGGATATTCACCCCTCCACTTT.

This chain connects TRBV29-1 to TRBJ2-1, with D possibly being TRBD1 (5 bases). CDR3 length equals 13 residues. Germline V gene sequence: CDR1 SQVTM, CDR2 ANQGSEA. The germline V and J ends were trimmed by 3 bases and 0 bases, with 6 bases remaining between them. The DNA of the CDR3 is TGCAGCGTTGACAGGGACTCCTACAATGAGCAGTTCTTC. Translating gives CSVDRDSYNEQFF.

The table lists this clone with many counts. V and J are TRBV25-1 and TRBJ1-4, with D possibly TRBD1 on 6 matching bases. Germline CDR1 is MGHDK and CDR2 is SYGVNS. CDR3 length: 17 amino acids. V was pared by 2 bases and J by 3 bases, with 16 bases between. CDR3 sequence: CASSEPPNRDANEKLFF. CDR3 DNA: TGTGCCAGCAGTGAACCCCCCAACAGGGACGCTAATGAAAAACTGTTTTTT.

V usage is TRBV19 and J usage is TRBJ1-1; D possibly corresponds to TRBD1 (6 bases). V was shortened by 5 bases and J by 3 bases, with 22 bases between the two germline ends. The CDR3 is made up of 17 amino acids. In germline, CDR1 is LNHDA, CDR2 SQIVND (reference sequence). The CDR3 loop is CASSVPRGDASDTEAFF. The CDR3 DNA is TGTGCCAGTAGTGTTCCCAGGGGCGACGCCAGTGACACTGAAGCTTTCTTT.

The rearrangement links TRBV18 to TRBJ2-7, with 10 positions matching TRBD1. V shed 4 bases, J shed 0 bases, and the junction held 12 bases outside the gene matches. Germline V gene sequence: CDR1 KGHSH, CDR2 LQKENI. The CDR3 is 18 amino acids. CDR3 in DNA: TGTGCCAGCTCACGCATCGGGGGACAGGGGTTGGTCTCCTACGAGCAGTACTTC. It is translated as CASSRIGGQGLVSYEQYF.

V gene TRBV21-1 combines with J gene TRBJ1-5; TRBD1 was called by the table and not checked on the DNA. TRBV21-1 corresponds to a pseudogene. CDR3 length equals 15 residues. As DNA, the CDR3 is TGTGCCAGCAGCGATCGAGGACAGAACAGGAGGCCCCAGCATTTT. Translating gives CASSDRGQNRRPQHF.

The rearrangement uses TRBV19 and TRBJ2-3; TRBD2 matches at 13 bases. V trimming: 5 bases; J trimming: 6 bases; junction bases outside the gene matches: 11. Germline V gives CDR1 LNHDA, CDR2 SQIVND (reference sequence). The CDR3 has 17 amino acids. CDR3 coding DNA: TGTGCCAGTAGTCTAACCGGGACTAGCGGGAAGGTCGATACGCAGTATTTT. Translating it yields CASSLTGTSGKVDTQYF.

This clone has a handful of counts. Written as DNA, the CDR3 is TGTGCCAGCAGCTTGGGACAGGGGAATGGCTACACCTTC. The encoded protein is CASSLGQGNGYTF. The chain uses TRBV3-1 (or the pseudogene TRBV3-2) and TRBJ1-2; 10 bases are shared with TRBD1. V was pared by 5 bases and J by 6 bases, with 3 bases of the junction left unmatched. Germline loops: CDR1 LGHDT, CDR2 YNNKEL (reference sequence). This CDR3 has 13 residues.

The count of this clone is one. The V gene is TRBV19, the J gene TRBJ2-1; D perhaps matches TRBD1 (5 bases). This CDR3 contains 14 residues. V lost 0 bases, J lost 4 bases, and 7 bases lay in between. Germline V CDR1 and CDR2: LNHDA, SQIVND (reference sequence). CDR3 nucleotides: TGTGCCAGTAGTATAGATACAGGTTACAATGAGCAGTTCTTC. This sequence encodes CASSIDTGYNEQFF.

The V gene is TRBV5-8, the J gene TRBJ1-1; TRBD1 matches at 9 bases. Germline lookup yields CDR1 SGHTS and CDR2 YDEGEE. Trimming cost V 2 bases and J 5 bases; bases outside gene matches: 10. The length of the CDR3 is 16 residues. The CDR3 region has the DNA TGTGCCAGCAGCTTACCCACGGGACAGGGCAGAACTGAAGCTTTCTTT. This encodes CASSLPTGQGRTEAFF. Using reference TRBV5-8 and TRBJ1-1 for the parts outside the CDR3, the full variable domain is EAGVTQSPTHLIKTRGQQATLRCSPISGHTSVYWYQQALGLGLQFLLWYDEGEERNRGNFPPRFSGRQFPNYSSELNVNALELEDSALYLCASSLPTGQGRTEAFFGQGTRLTVV.

The chain couples TRBV28 to TRBJ1-1; TRBD1 aligns across 9 bases. The germline V gene has CDR1 MDHEN and CDR2 SYDVKM. J lost 5 bases, V lost 3 bases, and 7 bases had no gene match. This CDR3 contains 15 residues. The CDR3 coding sequence is TGTGCCAGCAGTTTCTCACAGGGGGCGCTGACTGAAGCTTTCTTT. The encoded protein is CASSFSQGALTEAFF. The full variable domain, completed using reference TRBV28 and TRBJ1-1, is DVKVTQSSRYLVKRTGEKVFLECVQDMDHENMFWYRQDPGLGLRLIYFSYDVKMKEKGDIPEGYSVSREKKERFSLILESASTNQTSMYLCASSFSQGALTEAFFGQGTRLTVV.

The V and J genes are TRBV27 and TRBJ1-1; maybe TRBD1 (6 bases). Looked up from germline, CDR1 is MNHEY and CDR2 is SMNVEV (reference sequence). Trimming cost V 5 bases and J 0 bases, with 19 bases left between them. The length of the CDR3 is 17 residues. CDR3 nucleotides: TGTGCCAGCAGTCCCTACTACCGGACAGAGCTGAACACTGAAGCTTTCTTT. As protein: CASSPYYRTELNTEAFF.

The chain is built from TRBV18 and TRBJ2-7; possibly TRBD2 for D (5 bases). V was shortened by 2 bases and J by 5 bases, with 13 bases between the two germline ends. This CDR3 is built from 14 residues. Germline assignment: CDR1 KGHSH and CDR2 LQKENI. This chain's CDR3 is CASSPKTPGDEQYF. In nucleotides, the CDR3 is TGTGCCAGCTCACCAAAGACTCCCGGGGACGAGCAGTACTTC. Full variable domain (rest looked up from reference TRBV18 and TRBJ2-7): NAGVMQNPRHLVRRRGQEARLRCSPMKGHSHVYWYRQLPEEGLKFMVYLQKENIIDESGMPKERFSAEFPKEGPSILRIQQVVRGDSAAYFCASSPKTPGDEQYFGPGTRLTVT.

This chain connects TRBV6-5 to TRBJ2-1; D perhaps matches TRBD2 (6 bases). Germline V gene sequence: CDR1 MNHEY, CDR2 SVGAGI. This CDR3 has 13 amino acids. V was clipped by 4 bases and J by 6 bases, with 10 bases between them. The CDR3 nucleotides are TGTGCCAGCAGTTGGGACTCGGCCAATGAGCAGTTCTTC. Protein: CASSWDSANEQFF.